Listed below are T cell receptor beta chains from one sample, sequenced in a study of blood T cell repertoires in COVID-19. Generated by immunoSEQ multiplex PCR, the TCRdb table keeps only in-frame clones and is missing some. The data contain around 160,000 clones, around 81% of them singletons. The sequencing sample was made of peripheral blood. Receptor source: a woman between 35 and 50 years old with active or convalescent COVID-19. The CDR3 runs from the conserved cysteine through the conserved F or W. The order of the fields is J gene, clone size, D gene, V gene, CDR3 DNA, CDR3 protein. A D gene is named only where the DNA matches it firmly. Some rows have no size entry. The others give once, few or many, or a class for an expanded clone.

TRBJ2-3 | - | TRBD2 | TRBV6-5 | TGTGCCAGCAGTTACTCGGGGACTAGTGGCGCAGATACGCAGTATTTT | CASSYSGTSGADTQYF
TRBJ1-4 | few | - | TRBV29-1 | TGCAGCGCCAGAGCGGCAACTAATGAAAAACTGTTTTTT | CSARAATNEKLFF
TRBJ1-4 | - | TRBD1 | TRBV3-1/TRBV3-2 | TGTGCCAGCAGCCAGGGGGGGACAGGGGGTGAAAAACTGTTTTTT | CASSQGGTGGEKLFF
TRBJ1-1 | - | TRBD1 | TRBV11-2 | TGTGCCAGCAGCTCGTTCGGGGACAGGGGTACTGAAGCTTTCTTT | CASSSFGDRGTEAFF
TRBJ1-5 | - | - | TRBV7-6 | TGTGCCAGCAGCTCTAACGTCAGGAGGGTTGGCAATCAGCCCCAGCATTTT | CASSSNVRRVGNQPQHF
TRBJ2-3 | - | - | TRBV3-1/TRBV3-2 | TGTGCCAGCAGCCAAGCGGAGCGGGCATCCACAGATACGCAGTATTTT | CASSQAERASTDTQYF
TRBJ1-1 | few | TRBD1 | TRBV29-1 | TGCAGCGTTGGAGGGACAGCTGAAGCTTTCTTT | CSVGGTAEAFF
TRBJ2-1 | - | TRBD2 | TRBV5-1 | TGCGCCAGCAGCTTGAAGCTAGCGGGGTACAATGAGCAGTTCTTC | CASSLKLAGYNEQFF
TRBJ1-5 | few | TRBD1 | TRBV30 | TGTGCCTGGAGTACGGGGACAGTGGGTCAGCCCCAGCATTTT | CAWSTGTVGQPQHF
TRBJ2-1 | - | - | TRBV28 | TGTGCCAGCAGTTTATGGGGGGCTAGTGGTACAAATGAGCAGTTCTTC | CASSLWGASGTNEQFF
TRBJ2-7 | - | TRBD1 | TRBV2 | TGTGCCAGCAGTGCACAGGGGGCGGGCGAGCAGTACTTC | CASSAQGAGEQYF
TRBJ2-7 | - | TRBD1 | TRBV5-6 | TGTGCCAGCAGAACGACAGGGGCCCACGAGCAGTACTTC | CASRTTGAHEQYF
TRBJ2-1 | - | TRBD2 | TRBV5-1 | TGCGCCAGCGCCGGGGCGGGAGGGCCGCAGAATGAGCAGTTCTTC | CASAGAGGPQNEQFF
TRBJ1-6 | - | - | TRBV9 | TGTGCCAGCAGCGTAGAAGACAGTAGCATATACAATTCACCCCTCCACTTT | CASSVEDSSIYNSPLHF
TRBJ2-5 | - | - | TRBV11-2 | TGTGCCAGCAGCTTAGCGCCTAGGGGGGGAGAGACCCAGTACTTC | CASSLAPRGGETQYF
TRBJ1-2 | - | - | TRBV2 | TGTGCCAGCAGTGTCACTCCACTCGGCGGTGGCTACACCTTC | CASSVTPLGGGYTF
TRBJ1-2 | - | - | TRBV28 | TGTGCCAGCAGATCACGCGGGGGCTACACCTTC | CASRSRGGYTF
TRBJ2-3 | - | TRBD2 | TRBV6-5 | TGTGCCAGCATTAGTAGCGGGGGAGATACGCAGTATTTT | CASISSGGDTQYF
TRBJ2-5 | once | TRBD2 | TRBV10-3 | TGTGCCATCAGCCTAGCGGGAGGGCCGGGGGAGACCCAGTACTTC | CAISLAGGPGETQYF
TRBJ2-7 | - | TRBD2 | TRBV28 | TGTGCCAGCAGTTTAGACCCCCTCGGGAGGACCGAGCAGTACTTC | CASSLDPLGRTEQYF
TRBJ1-5 | - | - | TRBV28 | TGTGCCAGCATTGGCGGTTATAGCAATCAGCCCCAGCATTTT | CASIGGYSNQPQHF